These 27 T cell receptor beta chains were sequenced from one sample in a study of cytomegalovirus exposure and HLA in healthy donors. Amplification used 60 Vbeta primers and 13 Jbeta primers. Profiled with immunoSEQ multiplex PCR; TCRdb holds only in-frame clones, not every one. The profile covers about 190,000 clones, with over 75% appearing a single time and 6.3% taken by the ten largest. Sequenced material: PBMCs. These receptors all stem from a middle-aged man in good health and CMV-seropositive.

This sequence joins TRBV13 and TRBJ2-7, with 10 bases aligning to TRBD1. From germline, CDR1 is PRHDT and CDR2 FYEKMQ (reference sequence). J gave up 5 bases and V 3 bases, and 7 bases lay outside the gene matches. CDR3 size: 15 residues. The chain's CDR3 is CASSFMTGGSHEQYF. CDR3 in DNA: TGTGCCAGCAGCTTTATGACAGGGGGCAGTCACGAGCAGTACTTC.

J is TRBJ1-2 and V is TRBV19; 7 positions match TRBD1. The CDR3 consists of 14 residues. The germline CDR1 and CDR2 sequences are LNHDA and SQIVND (reference sequence). V was pared by 5 bases and J by 4 bases, with 7 bases of the junction left unmatched. CDR3 protein: CASSEGTEFYGYTF. The CDR3 nucleotides read TGTGCCAGTAGTGAAGGGACAGAGTTCTATGGCTACACCTTC. Based on the CDR3 plus reference TRBV19 and TRBJ1-2, the full variable domain is DGGITQSPKYLFRKEGQNVTLSCEQNLNHDAMYWYRQDPGQGLRLIYYSQIVNDFQKGDIAEGYSVSREKKESFPLTVTSAQKNPTAFYLCASSEGTEFYGYTFGSGTRLTVV.

This chain joins TRBV4-1 and TRBJ1-6; TRBD1 matches at 8 bases. There are 16 residues in the CDR3. V dropped 3 bases and J dropped 2; count of bases not matched to a gene: 3. Germline V gene data show CDR1 as MGHRA and CDR2 as YSYEKL. CDR3 bases: TGCGCCAGCAGCCAGACAGGGGTCCCCTATAATTCACCCCTCCACTTT. Protein product: CASSQTGVPYNSPLHF.

CDR3 in DNA: TGTGCCATTCTGCCGGGGGGCAATCAGCCCCAGCATTTT. It specifies CAILPGGNQPQHF. The chain links TRBV28 to TRBJ1-5; a weak D match, TRBD1 (5 bases). Germline loops: CDR1 MDHEN, CDR2 SYDVKM. The CDR3 loop spans 13 amino acids. V lost 10 bases to trimming and J lost 2 bases, with 12 bases between them. The full variable domain, in which reference TRBV28 and TRBJ1-5 provide the parts outside the CDR3, is DVKVTQSSRYLVKRTGEKVFLECVQDMDHENMFWYRQDPGLGLRLIYFSYDVKMKEKGDIPEGYSVSREKKERFSLILESASTNQTSMYLCAILPGGNQPQHFGDGTRLSIL.

The rearrangement links TRBV5-5 to TRBJ2-7; the D gene is possibly TRBD1 (6 bases). Germline-derived CDR1 and CDR2 are SGHKS and YYEKEE (reference sequence). V was clipped by 0 bases and J by 3 bases, with 10 bases between them. This CDR3 is built from 14 residues. DNA of the CDR3: TGTGCCAGCAGCTTGGCCGTAGGGGGCTACGAGCAGTACTTC. It encodes CASSLAVGGYEQYF.

This clone showed up just once. The V and J genes are TRBV6-1 and TRBJ1-6; TRBD1 matches 10 bases. Germline loops: CDR1 MNHNS, CDR2 SASEGT. This CDR3 region has 13 residues. V dropped 7 bases and J dropped 10; count of bases not matched to a gene: 4. The CDR3 sequence is CASTGQGGSPLHF. The CDR3 DNA follows: TGTGCCAGCACTGGACAGGGGGGGTCACCCCTCCACTTT.

This clone was found a few times. J is TRBJ2-3 and V is TRBV11-3, with 8 bases matching TRBD2. The J segment lost 0 bases and the V segment lost 2 bases, leaving 4 bases of the junction unmatched. CDR3 length: 16 residues. The germline CDR1 and CDR2 sequences are SGHNT and YENEEA. The CDR3 DNA follows: TGTGCCAGCAGCTTATCGCGGGGGGCTAGCACAGATACGCAGTATTTT. It yields the protein CASSLSRGASTDTQYF.

The sample holds a few counts of this clone. The chain links TRBV4-3 to TRBJ1-1, with 7 bases matching TRBD1. V shed 0 bases and J 8 bases; nucleotides not matched to a gene: 12. The germline V gene has CDR1 LGHNA and CDR2 YSLEER. The CDR3 has 16 amino acids. CDR3 loop: CASSQDSGTASPEAFF. The CDR3 DNA sequence: TGCGCCAGCAGCCAAGATAGTGGGACAGCTTCCCCGGAAGCTTTCTTT.

The chain recombines TRBV7-9 with TRBJ2-7; 7 nucleotides line up with TRBD2. This CDR3 region has 13 residues. V lost 4 bases to trimming and J lost 4 bases; unmatched junction nucleotides: 4. Per germline, CDR1 SEHNR and CDR2 FQNEAQ (reference sequence). The CDR3 is CASSSSGEYEQYF. CDR3 coding DNA: TGTGCCAGCAGCTCCAGCGGGGAGTACGAGCAGTACTTC.

The chain has TRBV9 and TRBJ1-1; 9 bases line up with TRBD1. V lost 4 bases to trimming and J lost 1 base; unmatched junction nucleotides: 2. This CDR3 is 14 amino acids long. Germline lookup yields CDR1 SGDLS and CDR2 YYNGEE. DNA for the CDR3: TGTGCCAGCAGCCCGGGACAGGGGAACACTGAAGCTTTCTTT. Its translation is CASSPGQGNTEAFF.

The chain links TRBV7-8 to TRBJ1-5; D perhaps matches TRBD1 (5 bases). V shed 1 base and J shed 1 base, with 8 bases lying between them. The germline V gene encodes CDR1 SGHVS and CDR2 FQNEAQ. CDR3 size: 15 residues. This CDR3 reads CASSLGEGSNQPQHF. The CDR3 nucleotides read TGTGCCAGCAGCTTAGGGGAGGGGAGCAATCAGCCCCAGCATTTT.

The chain joins TRBV7-3 to TRBJ2-1; weak D call: TRBD1 (6 bases). Germline V lookup: CDR1 SGHTA, CDR2 FQGTGA. V shed 5 bases and J shed 0 bases, with 17 bases lying between them. CDR3 length: 17 residues. The CDR3 region has the DNA TGTGCCAGCAGCGGTACAGGGCGCTCAAGCTCCTACAATGAGCAGTTCTTC. Translation gives CASSGTGRSSSYNEQFF. The variable domain in full, with the rest retrieved from reference TRBV7-3 and TRBJ2-1, is GAGVSQTPSNKVTEKGKYVELRCDPISGHTALYWYRQSLGQGPEFLIYFQGTGAADDSGLPNDRFFAVRPEGSVSTLKIQRTERGDSAVYLCASSGTGRSSSYNEQFFGPGTRLTVL.

This sequence joins TRBV2 and TRBJ2-3; D possibly corresponds to TRBD1 (5 bases). Trimming removed 7 bases at V and 1 base at J, with 12 bases between. Per germline, CDR1 SNHLY and CDR2 FYNNEI. CDR3 length: 14 amino acids. The CDR3: CASIPTAGTDTQYF. In DNA form, the CDR3 reads TGTGCCAGCATTCCGACAGCAGGCACAGATACGCAGTATTTT. Looking up the rest from reference TRBV2 and TRBJ2-3 gives the full variable domain: EPEVTQTPSHQVTQMGQEVILRCVPISNHLYFYWYRQILGQKVEFLVSFYNNEISEKSEIFDDQFSVERPDGSNFTLKIRSTKLEDSAMYFCASIPTAGTDTQYFGPGTRLTVL.

V is TRBV27 and J is TRBJ2-5; D is perhaps TRBD2 (7 bases). This CDR3 is built from 14 residues. V dropped 3 bases and J dropped 5 bases, with 13 bases sitting between them. Germline V lookup: CDR1 MNHEY, CDR2 SMNVEV (reference sequence). The CDR3 region is CASSFRGAWETQYF. CDR3 DNA sequence: TGTGCCAGCAGTTTCCGGGGGGCATGGGAGACCCAGTACTTC.

The J gene is TRBJ2-2, the V gene TRBV5-3, with 10 bases lining up with TRBD1. TRBV5-3 belongs to the ORF category, with a function that is uncertain. The V segment lost 2 bases and the J segment 5 bases; nucleotides outside the gene matches: 9. The CDR3 length is 17 residues. The CDR3 loop is CARSLTDRGLGTGELFF. Written as DNA, the CDR3 is TGTGCCAGAAGCTTAACCGACAGGGGGCTCGGGACCGGGGAGCTGTTTTTT.

The chain recombines TRBV27 with TRBJ2-7; the D gene is possibly TRBD2 (7 bases). Germline V gene lookup returns CDR1 MNHEY and CDR2 SMNVEV (reference sequence). V lost 5 bases and J 1 base, leaving 15 bases between the germline ends. The CDR3 covers 15 residues. The CDR3 DNA reads TGTGCCAGCAGTCCCTGGGGGGGCCGGTCCTACGAGCAGTACTTC. This encodes CASSPWGGRSYEQYF.

The V and J genes are TRBV27 and TRBJ1-2, with D uncertain. Trimming pared 3 bases from V and 2 bases from J, leaving 7 bases between. Germline V gene data show CDR1 as MNHEY and CDR2 as SMNVEV (reference sequence). The CDR3 covers 13 residues. CDR3 amino acids: CASSFTRNYGYTF. Here the CDR3 DNA reads TGTGCCAGCAGTTTCACACGAAACTATGGCTACACCTTC.

This clone was counted a few times. This chain joins TRBV6-4 and TRBJ1-6; a weak D match, TRBD1 (5 bases). The CDR3 runs to 16 residues. CDR1 and CDR2 from the germline V gene are MRHNA and SNTAGT. V was clipped by 1 base and J by 9 bases, with 16 bases between them. The CDR3 bases are TGTGCCAGCAGTGACTTAACGTCCAGGGTCGGTTCACCCCTCCACTTT. Protein: CASSDLTSRVGSPLHF.

This sequence joins TRBV29-1 and TRBJ2-2; D might be TRBD1 (6 bases). CDR1 and CDR2 from the germline V gene are SQVTM and ANQGSEA. Trimming stripped 4 bases from V and 6 bases from J, with 6 bases between. The CDR3 sequence is 11 residues long. The CDR3 bases are TGCAGCGTTGGGGGGCCCGGGGAGCTGTTTTTT. This codes for CSVGGPGELFF.

The chain joins TRBV6-1 to TRBJ2-5; weak D call: TRBD2 (7 bases). The J call may be faulty, since TRBJ2-7 better matches the DNA end. Looked up from germline, CDR1 is MNHNS and CDR2 is SASEGT. The CDR3 extends over 15 amino acids. CDR3: CASGGVGGSSYEQYF. The CDR3, as DNA: TGTGCCAGCGGGGGGGTCGGGGGCTCTTCCTACGAGCAGTACTTC.

This chain links TRBV19 with TRBJ2-1; a possible D gene is TRBD2 (6 bases). V was pared by 9 bases and J by 0 bases, with 18 bases between. The CDR3 length is 16 residues. CDR1 is LNHDA and CDR2 is SQIVND in the germline V gene (reference sequence). CDR3 DNA sequence: TGTGCCAGCAGGCGGGCTAGCGAGAGCTCCTACAATGAGCAGTTCTTC. Translation gives CASRRASESSYNEQFF.

The J gene is TRBJ1-1, the V gene TRBV18; D is perhaps TRBD1 (6 bases). The length of the CDR3 is 13 residues. Trimming took 4 bases from V and 2 from J, leaving 8 bases between them. CDR1 is KGHSH, CDR2 LQKENI, per germline. The CDR3 loop is CASSQGVNTEAFF. CDR3 in DNA: TGTGCCAGCTCACAGGGGGTTAACACTGAAGCTTTCTTT.

The V and J genes are TRBV5-1 and TRBJ2-4, with 14 bases matching TRBD2. Germline values: CDR1 SGHRS, CDR2 YFSETQ. With 4 bases clipped from V and 2 bases from J, the junction kept 17 bases outside the gene matches. The CDR3 contains 21 residues. In DNA, the CDR3 is TGCGCCAGCAGCCTGGGGACTAGCGGGGGATGGTCACTTTCGACCAAAAACATTCAGTACTTC. Translating it yields CASSLGTSGGWSLSTKNIQYF.

V and J are TRBV4-3 and TRBJ1-5, with a weak D call TRBD1 (5 bases). Germline V gives CDR1 LGHNA, CDR2 YSLEER. The CDR3 extends over 16 amino acids. V dropped 1 base and J dropped 1 base, with 11 bases sitting between them. The CDR3 here is CASSQGGGPSNQPQHF. The CDR3 nucleotides are TGCGCCAGCAGCCAAGGCGGGGGACCGAGCAATCAGCCCCAGCATTTT.

The chain employs TRBV5-1 and TRBJ1-1, with 7 positions matching TRBD1. The V segment lost 3 bases and the J segment 0 bases; nucleotides outside the gene matches: 2. This CDR3 has 14 amino acids. Germline CDR1 reads SGHRS; CDR2 reads YFSETQ. The CDR3 loop reads CASSSGQLNTEAFF. In nucleotides, the CDR3 is TGCGCCAGCAGCTCGGGACAGCTGAACACTGAAGCTTTCTTT.

CDR3 in DNA: TGTGCCAGCAGCCAAGACGGCGGCCTAAATCAGCCCCAGCATTTT. This gives the protein CASSQDGGLNQPQHF. This rearrangement joins TRBV4-2 to TRBJ1-5; D is unclear. The CDR3 runs to 15 residues. Germline CDR1 LGHNA, CDR2 YNFKEQ. Trimming took 0 bases from V and 4 from J, leaving 10 bases between them.

V gene TRBV19 combines with J gene TRBJ1-2; 10 nucleotides line up with TRBD1. Germline values: CDR1 LNHDA, CDR2 SQIVND (reference sequence). This CDR3 comprises 16 residues. J lost 4 bases, V lost 5 bases, and 10 bases had no gene match. CDR3 nucleotide sequence: TGTGCCAGTAGTTCCACCGGACAGGGGGGACTCTATGGCTACACCTTC. This translates into CASSSTGQGGLYGYTF.